The entry below describes one T cell receptor beta chain. The sample comes from a study of blood T cell repertoires in COVID-19. As for the study in general: In each case, the material was cDNA or gDNA derived from T cells, B-cell-depleted T cells, or PBMCs.

The CDR3 is made up of 15 amino acids. From germline, CDR1 is LGHNA and CDR2 YSLEER. Unmatched junction bases numbered 3, after V lost 4 bases and J lost 0 bases. TCRdb's copy holds only in-frame clones and misses some; the assay was immunoSEQ multiplex PCR. Of under 150,000 clones listed, about four fifths are singletons. Sequencing was carried out using peripheral blood. The rearrangement joins TRBV4-3 to TRBJ2-1; 7 bases are shared with TRBD1. The clonotype comes from an elderly man with active or convalescent COVID-19. The DNA for the CDR3 is TGCGCCAGCAGCCGCGACAGGGCCTCCTACAATGAGCAGTTCTTC. Translation gives CASSRDRASYNEQFF.